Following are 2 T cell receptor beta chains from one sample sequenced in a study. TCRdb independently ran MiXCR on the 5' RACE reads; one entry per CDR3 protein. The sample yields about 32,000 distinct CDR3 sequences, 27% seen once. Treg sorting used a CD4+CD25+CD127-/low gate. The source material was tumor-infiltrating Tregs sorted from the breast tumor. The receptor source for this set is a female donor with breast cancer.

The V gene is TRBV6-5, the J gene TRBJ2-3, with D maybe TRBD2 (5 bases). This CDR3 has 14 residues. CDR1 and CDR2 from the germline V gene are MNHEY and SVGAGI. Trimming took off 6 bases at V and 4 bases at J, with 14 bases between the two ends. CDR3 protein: CASSPWETPDTQYF. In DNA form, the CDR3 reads TGTGCCAGCAGCCCCTGGGAGACTCCAGATACGCAGTATTTT.

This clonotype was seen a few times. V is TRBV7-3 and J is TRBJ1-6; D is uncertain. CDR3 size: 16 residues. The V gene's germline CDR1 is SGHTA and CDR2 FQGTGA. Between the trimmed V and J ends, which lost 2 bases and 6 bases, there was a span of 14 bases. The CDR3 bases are TGTGCCAGCAGCTTATCTCACGCCGGCGGTAATTCACCCCTCCACTTT. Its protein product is CASSLSHAGGNSPLHF.